These 14 T cell receptor beta chains came from one sample sequenced in a study of control samples from healthy donors and cancer patients. Libraries were prepared by immunoSEQ multiplex PCR; TCRdb keeps only in-frame clonotypes and omits some of them. Of tens of thousands of clones listed, under 95% are singletons. The sequencing input was PBMCs. Receptor source: a man aged 30 to 39 with colorectal cancer.

The J gene is TRBJ2-1, the V gene TRBV4-3; 8 bases match TRBD2. Per the germline V gene, CDR1 is LGHNA and CDR2 is YSLEER. J gave up 9 bases and V 1 base, and 5 bases lay outside the gene matches. This CDR3 comprises 14 residues. CDR3 nucleotides: TGCGCCAGCAGCCAAGCCCCGGGGGGGGGTGAGCAGTTCTTC. Translating it yields CASSQAPGGGEQFF.

This CDR3 is CATSRDRSGSGELFF. The CDR3 region has the DNA TGTGCCACCAGCAGAGATCGGTCGGGATCCGGGGAGCTGTTTTTT. The rearrangement joins TRBV15 to TRBJ2-2; perhaps TRBD2 as D (5 bases). This CDR3 is built from 15 residues. Germline values: CDR1 LNHNV, CDR2 YYDKDF (reference sequence). The ends were cut back, 0 bases at V and 6 bases at J, with 11 bases in the middle.

The CDR3 protein is CASSQPGQGHNEQFF. The CDR3 region has the DNA TGTGCCAGCAGCCAACCGGGACAGGGACACAATGAGCAGTTCTTC. V usage is TRBV6-5 and J usage is TRBJ2-1, with 9 bases matching TRBD1. The V gene's germline CDR1 is MNHEY and CDR2 SVGAGI. This CDR3 region has 15 residues. V trimming: 6 bases; J trimming: 5 bases; junction bases outside the gene matches: 8.

The V call is TRBV6-6, the J call TRBJ2-7, with D perhaps matching TRBD2 (5 bases). The CDR3 loop spans 14 amino acids. Trimming cost V 6 bases and J 6 bases, with 18 bases left between them. Germline lookup yields CDR1 MNHNY and CDR2 SVGAGI (reference sequence). The CDR3 DNA sequence: TGTGCCAGCAGCCCAACTAGTAAATGGTCCGAGCAGTACTTC. It codes for CASSPTSKWSEQYF.

This clone was detected once. V usage is TRBV24-1 and J usage is TRBJ1-1; D remains unclear. Between the trimmed V and J ends, which lost 2 bases and 11 bases, there was a span of 11 bases. This CDR3 contains 12 residues. CDR1 is KGHDR and CDR2 is SFDVKD in the germline V gene. CDR3 residues: CATSDSSSRAFF. CDR3 nucleotide sequence: TGTGCCACCAGTGATTCTTCCTCAAGGGCTTTCTTT.

The gene calls are TRBV13 and TRBJ2-3; 7 bases align to TRBD2. The junction had 9 bases not matched to a gene; V was cut back by 6 bases and J by 6 bases. Germline V gene lookup returns CDR1 PRHDT and CDR2 FYEKMQ (reference sequence). The CDR3 covers 14 residues. The CDR3: CASSSGLERDTQYF. CDR3 sequence (DNA): TGTGCCAGCAGTTCTGGACTAGAGCGGGATACGCAGTATTTT.

This chain connects TRBV4-1 to TRBJ1-6; 7 nucleotides agree with TRBD1. Germline V gene sequence: CDR1 MGHRA, CDR2 YSYEKL. Trimming at V came to 3 bases and at J to 3 bases, leaving 5 bases not matched to a gene. The CDR3 is made up of 16 amino acids. Written as DNA, the CDR3 is TGCGCCAGCAGCCAGACGGGACAGAACTATAATTCACCCCTCCACTTT. Protein: CASSQTGQNYNSPLHF.

This clone was seen a single time. V usage is TRBV10-1 and J usage is TRBJ2-1; D is ambiguous. The CDR3 has 16 residues. Trimming pared 3 bases from V and 1 base from J, leaving 13 bases between. Per the germline V gene, CDR1 is WNHNN and CDR2 is SYGVQD (reference sequence). CDR3: CASSEMRVASYNEQFF. The CDR3 DNA is TGCGCCAGCAGTGAAATGCGAGTGGCGTCCTACAATGAGCAGTTCTTC.

The chain joins TRBV6-5 to TRBJ1-2, with unresolved D. CDR3 length equals 16 residues. Germline CDR1 is MNHEY and CDR2 is SVGAGI. The V end lost 2 bases, the J end lost 0 bases, and 13 bases lay between the germline ends. The CDR3 sequence: CASSYHPTLANYGYTF. The CDR3 DNA is TGTGCCAGCAGTTACCACCCGACGTTAGCTAACTATGGCTACACCTTC.

The V and J genes are TRBV6-5 and TRBJ2-2; TRBD1 agrees at 7 bases. Per germline, CDR1 MNHEY and CDR2 SVGAGI. V shed 7 bases and J 6 bases; nucleotides not matched to a gene: 8. The length of the CDR3 is 14 residues. CDR3 residues: CASIRRQGAGELFF. The CDR3 DNA reads as TGTGCCAGCATCCGAAGACAGGGCGCCGGGGAGCTGTTTTTT.

The chain couples TRBV10-1 to TRBJ2-3, with 14 positions matching TRBD2. Trimming at V came to 5 bases and at J to 2 bases, leaving 6 bases not matched to a gene. Germline V gene sequence: CDR1 WNHNN, CDR2 SYGVQD (reference sequence). CDR3 size: 17 residues. In DNA form, the CDR3 reads TGCGCCAGCAGTCAGGGACTAGCGGGGGTCTCCACAGATACGCAGTATTTT. It specifies CASSQGLAGVSTDTQYF.

The chain recombines TRBV7-2 with TRBJ2-1, with TRBD2 matching over 8 bases. Trimming cost V 4 bases and J 8 bases; bases outside gene matches: 19. Germline V gene sequence: CDR1 SGHTA, CDR2 FQGNSA. The CDR3 runs 18 residues. CDR3 nucleotide sequence: TGTGCCAGCAGCTCAACGACGTCTTACCGGGGGGGCTCTTATGAGCAGTTCTTC. Protein product: CASSSTTSYRGGSYEQFF.

This chain connects TRBV27 to TRBJ1-6; perhaps TRBD1 as D (6 bases). The CDR3 has 15 amino acids. V shed 6 bases and J shed 9 bases, with 18 bases lying between them. Germline CDR1 MNHEY, CDR2 SMNVEV (reference sequence). CDR3 residues: CASRFGGGMGSPLHF. For the CDR3, the DNA is TGTGCCAGCAGGTTTGGAGGGGGTATGGGTTCACCCCTCCACTTT.

This clone was detected only once. V is TRBV3-1 (or the pseudogene TRBV3-2) and J is TRBJ2-2, with TRBD2 identical over 7 bases. The germline gives CDR1 LGHDT, CDR2 YNNKEL (reference sequence). The CDR3 totals 18 residues. Trimming took 0 bases from V and 3 from J; bases not matched to a gene: 10. CDR3 in DNA: TGTGCCAGCAGCCAAGAGTTTGGGGGGGGACGCGACACCGGGGAGCTGTTTTTT. Residues: CASSQEFGGGRDTGELFF.